This TCR beta chain was sequenced during a study of blood T cell repertoires in COVID-19. The data were produced by immunoSEQ multiplex PCR, yet TCRdb's version contains in-frame clones alone and is incomplete. The repertoire holds 350,000 or so clones, with roughly 84% as singletons. CDR3 length: 15 amino acids. V lost 6 bases, J lost 8 bases, and 12 bases stayed unmatched. Germline CDR1 is MNHEY and CDR2 is SVGAGI. The chain links TRBV6-5 to TRBJ1-4, with 7 bases that match TRBD1. Source material: PBMCs or T cells enriched from blood (not recorded which). The clonotype originates from a woman in her twenties or thirties who had recovered from COVID-19. CDR3 DNA sequence: TGTGCCAGCAGCCAACCCGGGGACAGTTGGGAAAAACTGTTTTTT. Amino acids: CASSQPGDSWEKLFF.